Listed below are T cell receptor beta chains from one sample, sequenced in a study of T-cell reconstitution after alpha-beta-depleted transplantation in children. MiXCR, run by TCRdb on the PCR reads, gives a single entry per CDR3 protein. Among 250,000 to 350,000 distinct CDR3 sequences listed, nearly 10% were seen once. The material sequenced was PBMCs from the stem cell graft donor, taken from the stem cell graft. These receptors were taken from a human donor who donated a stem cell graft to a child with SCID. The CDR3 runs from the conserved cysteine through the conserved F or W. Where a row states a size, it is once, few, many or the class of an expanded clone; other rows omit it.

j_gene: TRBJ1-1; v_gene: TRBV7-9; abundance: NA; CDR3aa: CASSLNRATEAFF
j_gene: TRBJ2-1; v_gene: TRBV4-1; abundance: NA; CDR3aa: CASSQEFGGSYNEQFF
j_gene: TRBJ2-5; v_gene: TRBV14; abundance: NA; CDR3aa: CASSQGSRKETQYF
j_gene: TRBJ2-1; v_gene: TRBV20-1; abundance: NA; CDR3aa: CSAPERGTNEQFF
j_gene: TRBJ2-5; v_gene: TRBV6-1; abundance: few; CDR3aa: CASKIAGGHTETQYF
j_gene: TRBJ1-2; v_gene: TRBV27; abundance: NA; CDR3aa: CASYSLYGYTF
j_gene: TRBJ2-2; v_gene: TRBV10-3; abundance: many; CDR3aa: CATRENTGELFF
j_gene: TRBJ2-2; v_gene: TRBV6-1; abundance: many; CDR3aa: CASSDSPLFTGELFF
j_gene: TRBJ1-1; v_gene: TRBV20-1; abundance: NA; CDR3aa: CSARDRGTGGSTEAFF
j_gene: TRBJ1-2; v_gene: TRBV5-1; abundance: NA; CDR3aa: CASSPPGQRFYGYTF
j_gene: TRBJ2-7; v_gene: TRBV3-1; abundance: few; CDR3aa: CASSQVEEQYF
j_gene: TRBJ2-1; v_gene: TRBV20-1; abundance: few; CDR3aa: CSARVGQGNNEQFF
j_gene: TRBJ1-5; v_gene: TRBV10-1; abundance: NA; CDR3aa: CASSAQGSNQPQHF
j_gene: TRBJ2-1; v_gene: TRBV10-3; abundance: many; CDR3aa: CAISESGYNEQFF